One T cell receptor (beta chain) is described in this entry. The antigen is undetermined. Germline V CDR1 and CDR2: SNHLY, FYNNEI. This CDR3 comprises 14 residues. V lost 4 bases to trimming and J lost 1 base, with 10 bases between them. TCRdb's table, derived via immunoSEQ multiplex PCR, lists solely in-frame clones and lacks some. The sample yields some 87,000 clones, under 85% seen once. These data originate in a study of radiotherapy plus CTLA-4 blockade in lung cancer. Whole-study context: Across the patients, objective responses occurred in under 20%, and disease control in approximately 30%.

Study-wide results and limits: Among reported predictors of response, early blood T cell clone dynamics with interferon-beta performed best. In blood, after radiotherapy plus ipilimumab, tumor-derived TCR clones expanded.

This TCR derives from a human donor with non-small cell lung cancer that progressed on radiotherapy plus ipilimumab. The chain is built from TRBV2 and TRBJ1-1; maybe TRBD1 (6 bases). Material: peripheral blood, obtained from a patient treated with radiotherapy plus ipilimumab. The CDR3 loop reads CASSARGGNTEAFF. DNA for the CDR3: TGTGCCAGCAGTGCAAGGGGGGGGAACACTGAAGCTTTCTTT.